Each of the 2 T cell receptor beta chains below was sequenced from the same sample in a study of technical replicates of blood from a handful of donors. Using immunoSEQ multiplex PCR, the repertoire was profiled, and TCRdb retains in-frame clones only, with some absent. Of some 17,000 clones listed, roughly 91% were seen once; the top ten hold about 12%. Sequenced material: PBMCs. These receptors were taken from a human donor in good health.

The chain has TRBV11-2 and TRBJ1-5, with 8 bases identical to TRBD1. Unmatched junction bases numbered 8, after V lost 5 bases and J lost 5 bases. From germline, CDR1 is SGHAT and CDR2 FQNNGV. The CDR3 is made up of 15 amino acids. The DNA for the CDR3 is TGTGCCAGCAGCGAGGGGACAGGCACTCATCAGCCCCAGCATTTT. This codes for CASSEGTGTHQPQHF.

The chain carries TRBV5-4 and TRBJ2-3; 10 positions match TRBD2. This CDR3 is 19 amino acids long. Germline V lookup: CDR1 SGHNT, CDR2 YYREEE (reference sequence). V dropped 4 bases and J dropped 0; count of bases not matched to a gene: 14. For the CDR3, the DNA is TGTGCCAGCAGCCTGCCGACTCTTGGACTAGCGGATAGCACAGATACGCAGTATTTT. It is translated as CASSLPTLGLADSTDTQYF.